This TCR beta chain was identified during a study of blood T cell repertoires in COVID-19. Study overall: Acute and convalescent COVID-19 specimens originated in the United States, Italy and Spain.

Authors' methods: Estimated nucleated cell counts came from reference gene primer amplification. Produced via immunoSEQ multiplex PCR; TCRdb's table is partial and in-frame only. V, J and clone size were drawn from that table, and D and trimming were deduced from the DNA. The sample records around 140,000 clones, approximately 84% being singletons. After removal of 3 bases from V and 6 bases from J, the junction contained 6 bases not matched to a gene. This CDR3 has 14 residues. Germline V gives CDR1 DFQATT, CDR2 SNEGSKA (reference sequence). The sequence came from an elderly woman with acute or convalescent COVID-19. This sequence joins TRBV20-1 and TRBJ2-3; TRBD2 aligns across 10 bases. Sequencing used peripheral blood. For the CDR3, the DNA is TGCAGTGCTAGTGACCCACTAGCGGGGGATACGCAGTATTTT. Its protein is CSASDPLAGDTQYF.